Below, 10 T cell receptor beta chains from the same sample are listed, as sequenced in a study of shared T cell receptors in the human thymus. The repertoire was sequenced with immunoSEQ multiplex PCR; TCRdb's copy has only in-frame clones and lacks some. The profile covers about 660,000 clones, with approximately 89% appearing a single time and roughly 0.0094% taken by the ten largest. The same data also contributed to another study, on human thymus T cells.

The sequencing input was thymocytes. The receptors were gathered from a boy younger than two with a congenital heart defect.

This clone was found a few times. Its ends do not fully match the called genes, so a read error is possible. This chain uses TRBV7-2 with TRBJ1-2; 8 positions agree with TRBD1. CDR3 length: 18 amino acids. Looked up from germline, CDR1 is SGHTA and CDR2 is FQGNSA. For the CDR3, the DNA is TGTGCCAGCAGCTTACGGTCGGCCAGGGGGCGGCCTAACTATGGCTACCCCTTC. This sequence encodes CASSLRSARGRPNYGYPF.

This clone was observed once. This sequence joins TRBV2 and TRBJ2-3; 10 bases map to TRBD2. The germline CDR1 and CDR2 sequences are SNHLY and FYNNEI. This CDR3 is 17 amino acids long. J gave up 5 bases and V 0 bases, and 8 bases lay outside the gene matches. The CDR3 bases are TGTGCCAGCAGTGAAGCGCCTCCTAGCGGGAGTATAGATACGCAGTATTTT. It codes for CASSEAPPSGSIDTQYF.

CDR3 DNA: TGTGCCAGCGGAGGGACAGCCGGTGGAAACACCATATATTTT. It codes for CASGGTAGGNTIYF. The rearrangement uses TRBV25-1 and TRBJ1-3; 7 bases line up with TRBD1. Germline V gene data show CDR1 as MGHDK and CDR2 as SYGVNS. After removal of 8 bases from V and 3 bases from J, the junction contained 7 bases not matched to a gene. The CDR3 has 14 residues.

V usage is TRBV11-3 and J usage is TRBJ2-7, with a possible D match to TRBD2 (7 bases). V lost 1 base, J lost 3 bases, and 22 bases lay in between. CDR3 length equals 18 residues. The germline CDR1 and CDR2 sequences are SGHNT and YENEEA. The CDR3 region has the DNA TGTGCCAGCAGCTTAGGTTCCCCGACCGGGGGAGGGGGCTACGAGCAGTACTTC. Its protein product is CASSLGSPTGGGGYEQYF. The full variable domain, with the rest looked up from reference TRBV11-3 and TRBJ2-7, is EAGVVQSPRYKIIEKKQPVAFWCNPISGHNTLYWYLQNLGQGPELLIRYENEEAVDDSQLPKDRFSAERLKGVDSTLKIQPAELGDSAVYLCASSLGSPTGGGGYEQYFGPGTRLTVT.

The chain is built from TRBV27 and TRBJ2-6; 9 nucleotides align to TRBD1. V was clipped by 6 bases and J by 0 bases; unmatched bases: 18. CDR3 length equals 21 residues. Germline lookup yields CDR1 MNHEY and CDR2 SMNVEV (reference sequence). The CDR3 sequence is CASSLNRGPGQGRSGANVLTF. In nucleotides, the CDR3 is TGTGCCAGCAGCCTAAACCGTGGTCCGGGACAGGGCCGCTCTGGGGCCAACGTCCTGACTTTC.

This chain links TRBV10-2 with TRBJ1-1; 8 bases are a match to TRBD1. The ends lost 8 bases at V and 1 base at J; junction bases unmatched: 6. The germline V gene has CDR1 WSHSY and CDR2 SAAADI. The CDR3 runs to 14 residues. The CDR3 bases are TGCGCCAGCGGATCAACAGGGGGGAACACTGAAGCTTTCTTT. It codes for CASGSTGGNTEAFF.

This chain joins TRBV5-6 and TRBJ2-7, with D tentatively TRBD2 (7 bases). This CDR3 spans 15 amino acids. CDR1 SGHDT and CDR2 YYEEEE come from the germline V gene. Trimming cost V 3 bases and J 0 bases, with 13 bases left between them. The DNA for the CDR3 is TGTGCCAGCAGCTCGGACCGGGGGGCCTCCTACGAGCAGTACTTC. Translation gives CASSSDRGASYEQYF.

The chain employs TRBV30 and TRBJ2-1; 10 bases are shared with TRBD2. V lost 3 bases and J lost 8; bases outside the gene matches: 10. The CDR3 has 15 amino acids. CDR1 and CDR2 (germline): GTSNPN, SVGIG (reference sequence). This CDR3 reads CAWRSSGRAEYEQFF. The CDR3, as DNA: TGTGCCTGGAGATCCAGCGGGAGGGCCGAATATGAGCAGTTCTTC.

CDR3 DNA sequence: TGCGCCAGCAGCTTACAGTTTTACCAAGAGACCCAGTACTTC. Protein: CASSLQFYQETQYF. The chain uses TRBV5-1 and TRBJ2-5; D is uncertain. Germline V CDR1 and CDR2: SGHRS, YFSETQ. V gave up 2 bases and J gave up 0 bases, with 8 bases separating them. This CDR3 has 14 amino acids.

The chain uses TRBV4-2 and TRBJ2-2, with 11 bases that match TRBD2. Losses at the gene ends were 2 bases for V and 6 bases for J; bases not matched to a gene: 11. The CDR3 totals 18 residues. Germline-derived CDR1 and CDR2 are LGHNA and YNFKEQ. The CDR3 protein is CASSQTPLAGGMSGELFF. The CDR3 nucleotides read TGTGCCAGCAGCCAAACCCCCCTAGCGGGGGGTATGTCCGGGGAGCTGTTTTTT.